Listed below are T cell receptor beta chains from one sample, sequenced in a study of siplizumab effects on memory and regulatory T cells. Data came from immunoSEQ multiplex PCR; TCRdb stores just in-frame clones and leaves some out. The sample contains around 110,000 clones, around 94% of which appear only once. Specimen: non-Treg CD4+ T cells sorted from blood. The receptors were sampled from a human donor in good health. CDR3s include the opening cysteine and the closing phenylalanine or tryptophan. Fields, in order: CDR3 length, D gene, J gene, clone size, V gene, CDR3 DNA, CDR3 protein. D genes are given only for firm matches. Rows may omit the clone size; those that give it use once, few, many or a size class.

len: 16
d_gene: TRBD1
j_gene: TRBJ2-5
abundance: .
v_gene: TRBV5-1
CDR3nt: TGCGCCAGCAGGGGTGGAACGCCGGGACAGATAGAGACCCAGTACTTC
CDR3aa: CASRGGTPGQIETQYF

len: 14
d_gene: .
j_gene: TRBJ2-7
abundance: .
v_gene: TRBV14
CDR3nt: TGTGCCAGCAGCCAAGGTTCTCGTACCTACGAGCAGTACTTC
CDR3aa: CASSQGSRTYEQYF

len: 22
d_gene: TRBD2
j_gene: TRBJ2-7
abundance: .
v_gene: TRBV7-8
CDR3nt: TGTGCCAGCAGCTTGATGAAGCTGACCGGGACTAGCGGGGGCTCCCGTCCCTACGAGCAGTACTTC
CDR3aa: CASSLMKLTGTSGGSRPYEQYF

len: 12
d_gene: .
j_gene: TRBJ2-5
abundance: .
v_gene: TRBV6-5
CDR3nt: TGTGCCAGCAGCCCGCTGGGGGAGACCCAGTACTTC
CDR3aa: CASSPLGETQYF

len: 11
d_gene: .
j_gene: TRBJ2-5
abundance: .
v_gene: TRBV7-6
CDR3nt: TGTGCCAGCAGCCGAGAAGAGACCCAGTACTTC
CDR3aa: CASSREETQYF

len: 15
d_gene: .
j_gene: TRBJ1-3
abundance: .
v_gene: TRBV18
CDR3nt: TGTGCCAGCTCGCCAGGGACAACTGCTGGAAACACCATATATTTT
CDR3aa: CASSPGTTAGNTIYF

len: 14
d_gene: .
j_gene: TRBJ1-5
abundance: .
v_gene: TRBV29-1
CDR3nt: TGCAGCGTGGTGCCAGGGGTTCTCAATCAGCCCCAGCATTTT
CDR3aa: CSVVPGVLNQPQHF

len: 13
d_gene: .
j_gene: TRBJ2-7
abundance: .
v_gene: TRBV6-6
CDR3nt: TGTGCCAGCAGTAGGGGATTTGCCTACGAGCAGTACTTC
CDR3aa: CASSRGFAYEQYF

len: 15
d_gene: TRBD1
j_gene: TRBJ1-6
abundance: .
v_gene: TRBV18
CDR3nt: TGTGCCAGCTCAACGACAGGGGGCTCTGATTCACCCCTCCACTTT
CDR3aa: CASSTTGGSDSPLHF

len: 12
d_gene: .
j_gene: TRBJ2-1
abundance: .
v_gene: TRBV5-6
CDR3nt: TGTGCCAGCAGCTTACCGAGGAATGAGCAGTTCTTC
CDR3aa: CASSLPRNEQFF

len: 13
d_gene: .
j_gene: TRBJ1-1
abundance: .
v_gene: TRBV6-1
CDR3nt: TGTGCCAGCAGTGAGGCCAGGGTCACTGAAGCTTTCTTT
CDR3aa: CASSEARVTEAFF

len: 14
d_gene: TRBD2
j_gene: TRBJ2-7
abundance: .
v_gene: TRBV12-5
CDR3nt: TGTGCTAGTAGCCCACCTAGCGGGAGTTTCGAGCAGTACTTC
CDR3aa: CASSPPSGSFEQYF

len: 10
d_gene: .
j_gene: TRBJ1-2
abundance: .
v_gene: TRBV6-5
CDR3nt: TGTGCCAGCAGAAAGGTTGGCTACACCTTC
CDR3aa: CASRKVGYTF

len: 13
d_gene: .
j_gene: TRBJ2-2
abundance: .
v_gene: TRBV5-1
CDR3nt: TGCGCCAGCAGCCCCGGAGGGACCGGGGAGCTGTTTTTT
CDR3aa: CASSPGGTGELFF

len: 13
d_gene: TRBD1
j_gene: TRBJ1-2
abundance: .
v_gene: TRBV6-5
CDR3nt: TGTGCCAGCAGTTTCGGGACAGGGGGAGGCTACACCTTC
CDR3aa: CASSFGTGGGYTF

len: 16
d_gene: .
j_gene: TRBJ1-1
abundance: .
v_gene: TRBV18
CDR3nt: TGTGCCAGCTCACCGTCGACCCGGGCCGTGAACACTGAAGCTTTCTTT
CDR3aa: CASSPSTRAVNTEAFF

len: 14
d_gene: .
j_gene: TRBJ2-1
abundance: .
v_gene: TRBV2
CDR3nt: TGTGCCAGCAGGGGGCCGGGGACACTAAATGAGCAGTTCTTC
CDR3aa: CASRGPGTLNEQFF

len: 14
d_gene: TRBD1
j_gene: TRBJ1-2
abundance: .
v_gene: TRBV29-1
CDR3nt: TGCAGCGTTGACGAGGGGGCTCTGGACTATGGCTACACCTTC
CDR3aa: CSVDEGALDYGYTF

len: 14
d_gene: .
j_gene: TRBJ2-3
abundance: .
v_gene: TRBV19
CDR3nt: TGTGCCAGCGAGTCGCTCTTGGATAGAGATACGCAGTATTTT
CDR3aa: CASESLLDRDTQYF

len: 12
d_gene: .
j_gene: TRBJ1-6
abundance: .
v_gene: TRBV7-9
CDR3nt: TGTGCCAGCAGCTTAGCAAATTCACCCCTCCACTTT
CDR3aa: CASSLANSPLHF

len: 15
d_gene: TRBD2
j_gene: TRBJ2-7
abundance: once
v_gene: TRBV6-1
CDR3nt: TGTGCCAGCACCCCGGGGACTAGCGGTTCCTACGAGCAGTACTTC
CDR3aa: CASTPGTSGSYEQYF

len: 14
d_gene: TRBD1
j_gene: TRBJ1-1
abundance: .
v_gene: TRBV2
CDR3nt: TGTGCCAGCAGCCAGACAGGGGGCTTCACTGAAGCTTTCTTT
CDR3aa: CASSQTGGFTEAFF

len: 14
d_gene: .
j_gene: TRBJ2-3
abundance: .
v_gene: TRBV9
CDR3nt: TGTGCCAGCAGCGTAGATGGCCGCACAGATACGCAGTATTTT
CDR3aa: CASSVDGRTDTQYF

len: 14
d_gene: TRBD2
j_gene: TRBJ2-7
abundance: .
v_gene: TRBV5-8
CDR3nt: TGTGCCAGCAGCTCACGGACTAGCGGCTACGAGCAGTACTTC
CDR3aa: CASSSRTSGYEQYF

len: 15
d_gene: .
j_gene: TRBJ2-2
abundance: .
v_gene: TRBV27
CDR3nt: TGTGCCAGCACCTTCATCTCTGCGAACACCGGGGAGCTGTTTTTT
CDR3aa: CASTFISANTGELFF

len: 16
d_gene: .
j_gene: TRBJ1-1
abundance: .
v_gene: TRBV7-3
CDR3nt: TGTGCCAGCAGCCCAGGACCCTCTAACCTTAACACTGAAGCTTTCTTT
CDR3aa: CASSPGPSNLNTEAFF

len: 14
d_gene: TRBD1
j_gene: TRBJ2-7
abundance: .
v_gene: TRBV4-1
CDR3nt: TGCGCCAGCAGCCTGGGGGACAGGGGAGGCGAGCAGTACTTC
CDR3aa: CASSLGDRGGEQYF

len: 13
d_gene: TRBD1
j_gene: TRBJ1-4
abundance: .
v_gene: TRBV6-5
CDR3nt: TGTGCCAGCAGCCCGGACAGGGCGGAAAAACTGTTTTTT
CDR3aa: CASSPDRAEKLFF

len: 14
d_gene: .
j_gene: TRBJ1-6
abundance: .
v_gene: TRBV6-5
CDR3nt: TGTGCCAGTAGGATCAGGGCGTATAATTCACCCCTCCACTTT
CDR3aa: CASRIRAYNSPLHF

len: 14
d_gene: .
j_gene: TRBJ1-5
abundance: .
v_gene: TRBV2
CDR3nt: TGTGCCAGCGCGACAGGCGGGAGCAATCAGCCCCAGCATTTT
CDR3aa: CASATGGSNQPQHF

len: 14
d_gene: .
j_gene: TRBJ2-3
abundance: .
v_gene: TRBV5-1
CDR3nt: TGCGCCAGCAGCTTCGGGGCTGGGACAGATACGCAGTATTTT
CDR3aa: CASSFGAGTDTQYF

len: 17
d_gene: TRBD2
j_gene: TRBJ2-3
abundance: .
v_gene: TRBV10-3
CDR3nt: TGTGCCATCAGTGAGTCTCGCCTAGCGGGGGGGAGGTATACGCAGTATTTT
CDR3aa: CAISESRLAGGRYTQYF